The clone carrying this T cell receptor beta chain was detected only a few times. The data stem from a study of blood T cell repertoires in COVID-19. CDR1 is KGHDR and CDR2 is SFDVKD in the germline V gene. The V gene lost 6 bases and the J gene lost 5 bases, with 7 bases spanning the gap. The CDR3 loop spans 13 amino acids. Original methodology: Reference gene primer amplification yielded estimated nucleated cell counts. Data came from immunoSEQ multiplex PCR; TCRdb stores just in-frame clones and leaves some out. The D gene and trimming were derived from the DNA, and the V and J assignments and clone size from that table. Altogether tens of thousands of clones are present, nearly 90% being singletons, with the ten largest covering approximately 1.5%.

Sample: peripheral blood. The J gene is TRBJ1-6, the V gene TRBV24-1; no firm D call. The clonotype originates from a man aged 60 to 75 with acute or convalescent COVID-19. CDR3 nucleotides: TGTGCCACCAGTCTTAATAATAATTCACCCCTCCACTTT. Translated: CATSLNNNSPLHF.